This T cell receptor beta chain emerged from a study of control samples from healthy donors and cancer patients. Profiled with immunoSEQ multiplex PCR; TCRdb holds only in-frame clones, not every one. Of around 48,000 clones listed, over 90% were seen once; the top ten hold around 20%. The V end lost 1 base, the J end lost 8 bases, and 16 bases lay between the germline ends. The CDR3 totals 15 residues. Per germline, CDR1 SGHTA and CDR2 FQGNSA. This TCR was recovered from a woman aged 45-65 years with head and neck cancer. The chain couples TRBV7-2 to TRBJ2-3, with D possibly called TRBD1 or TRBD2 (6 bases each). The specimen sequenced was PBMCs. CDR3 nucleotide sequence: TGTGCCAGCAGCTTAGAAGGGGGGAGTCGACTTACGCAGTATTTT. As protein: CASSLEGGSRLTQYF.